The 27 T cell receptor beta chains reported below all come from one sample, sequenced in a study of technical replicates of blood from a handful of donors (TCRdb year 2017). Library method: the immunoSEQ multiplex PCR assay. The table was pulled from immuneACCESS by TCRdb, which kept in-frame rearrangements only. Such tables lose some clones; where checked, under half of the loss comes from unresolved V genes, and the rest has no known cause. Across this sample there are around 83,000 clones, with approximately 95% seen only once. The ten largest clones represent 0.26% of the sample. Material for sequencing was T cells isolated from PBMCs. The receptors come from a human donor in good health.

The J gene is TRBJ2-7, the V gene TRBV4-1; TRBD1 agrees at 8 bases. This CDR3 spans 15 amino acids. V gave up 2 bases and J gave up 1 base; unmatched junction bases: 4. Germline V gene lookup returns CDR1 MGHRA and CDR2 YSYEKL. The CDR3 sequence: CASSQTGGPSYEQYF. Here the CDR3 DNA reads TGCGCCAGCAGCCAAACAGGGGGGCCATCCTACGAGCAGTACTTC.

This rearrangement joins TRBV6-5 to TRBJ2-2; TRBD1 might be the D (8 bases). Trimming pared 7 bases from V and 3 bases from J, leaving 15 bases between. CDR3 length: 15 residues. The germline V gene encodes CDR1 MNHEY and CDR2 SVGAGI. The DNA for the CDR3 is TGTGCCAGCAACGACAGGGGAGGGGACACCGGGGAGCTGTTTTTT. Residues: CASNDRGGDTGELFF.

V gene TRBV28 combines with J gene TRBJ1-4; D is perhaps TRBD1 (5 bases). CDR1 and CDR2 from the germline V gene are MDHEN and SYDVKM. V lost 4 bases, J lost 8 bases, and 14 bases lay in between. This CDR3 comprises 14 residues. In nucleotides, the CDR3 is TGTGCCAGCAGTTCGAGCAGGGTGGGAGAAAAACTGTTTTTT. As protein: CASSSSRVGEKLFF.

The rearrangement uses TRBV2 and TRBJ1-4, with D perhaps TRBD1 (5 bases). V dropped 8 bases and J dropped 5 bases, with 9 bases sitting between them. The CDR3 is 12 amino acids. Germline loops: CDR1 SNHLY, CDR2 FYNNEI. This chain's CDR3 is CASLGGNEKLFF. CDR3 in DNA: TGTGCCAGCTTGGGGGGAAATGAAAAACTGTTTTTT.

This sequence joins TRBV5-1 and TRBJ1-1, with TRBD1 matching over 7 bases. CDR1 and CDR2 from the germline V gene are SGHRS and YFSETQ. After removal of 2 bases from V and 0 bases from J, the junction contained 7 bases not matched to a gene. The CDR3 spans 16 residues. The CDR3 DNA reads TGCGCCAGCAGCTTCACCGGGACAGACATGAACACTGAAGCTTTCTTT. Protein sequence: CASSFTGTDMNTEAFF.

The rearrangement links TRBV13 to TRBJ1-2, with TRBD1 identical over 7 bases. The germline gives CDR1 PRHDT, CDR2 FYEKMQ (reference sequence). The length of the CDR3 is 18 residues. The trim removed 2 bases at V and 7 bases at J, leaving 19 bases unmatched. CDR3 bases: TGTGCCAGCAGCTTACGCGACAGGGTGTTGAGTGGACGTCGTGGCTACACCTTC. Protein product: CASSLRDRVLSGRRGYTF. Using reference TRBV13 and TRBJ1-2 for the parts outside the CDR3, the full variable domain is AAGVIQSPRHLIKEKRETATLKCYPIPRHDTVYWYQQGPGQDPQFLISFYEKMQSDKGSIPDRFSAQQFSDYHSELNMSSLELGDSALYFCASSLRDRVLSGRRGYTFGSGTRLTVV.

V gene TRBV2 combines with J gene TRBJ2-7; D is perhaps TRBD2 (6 bases). Trimming left V 6 bases short and J 6 bases short, with 12 bases between. Germline loops: CDR1 SNHLY, CDR2 FYNNEI. The CDR3 spans 12 residues. For the CDR3, the DNA is TGTGCCAGCAGGCCGGGACTTGGCGAGCAGTACTTC. It encodes CASRPGLGEQYF.

The chain is built from TRBV27 and TRBJ1-2, with D possibly TRBD1 on 6 matching bases. The CDR3 contains 13 residues. The V end was cut by 4 bases, the J end by 8 bases, with 14 bases between. The germline V gene encodes CDR1 MNHEY and CDR2 SMNVEV (reference sequence). CDR3 DNA: TGTGCCAGCAGTTCGACGGACAGTCCCGGCTACACCTTC. Protein: CASSSTDSPGYTF.

V is TRBV6-5 and J is TRBJ2-7; TRBD2 aligns across 8 bases. Germline V gives CDR1 MNHEY, CDR2 SVGAGI. The CDR3 has 15 amino acids. With V trimmed by 0 bases and J by 1 base, 2 bases remained unmatched. The CDR3 here is CASSYSAGESYEQYF. CDR3 DNA sequence: TGTGCCAGCAGTTACTCAGCGGGGGAATCCTACGAGCAGTACTTC.

The V call is TRBV19, the J call TRBJ2-1, with TRBD2 matching over 7 bases. There are 14 residues in the CDR3. Germline CDR1 and CDR2: LNHDA and SQIVND (reference sequence). Trimming removed 6 bases from V and 8 bases from J; junction bases left unmatched: 10. CDR3 DNA sequence: TGTGCCAGTAGGACTAGCCGGGGTAGGGATGAGCAGTTCTTC. Amino acids: CASRTSRGRDEQFF.

A remark on this clone: An end of the junction differs from the germline gene, which may be a read error. The J gene is TRBJ1-1, the V gene TRBV5-4, with D tentatively TRBD1 (5 bases). This CDR3 is 13 amino acids long. The germline CDR1 and CDR2 sequences are SGHNT and YYREEE (reference sequence). Here the CDR3 reads CASSLKDEIQGSF. In DNA form, the CDR3 reads TGTGCCAGCAGCTTGAAGGATGAGATCCAGGGCTCCTTT.

The CDR3 spells CASSLRAYSGDTQYF. For the CDR3, the DNA is TGTGCCAGCAGCTTAAGGGCATACTCAGGGGATACGCAGTATTTT. The V and J genes are TRBV7-8 and TRBJ2-3; perhaps TRBD1 as D (5 bases). CDR1 SGHVS and CDR2 FQNEAQ come from the germline V gene. The length of the CDR3 is 15 residues. V was shortened by 2 bases and J by 6 bases, with 15 bases between the two germline ends.

The V call is TRBV25-1, the J call TRBJ1-5, with a tentative D call TRBD1 (5 bases). Germline CDR1 is MGHDK and CDR2 is SYGVNS. This CDR3 has 12 amino acids. Trimming left V 8 bases short and J 3 bases short, with 8 bases between. The CDR3 DNA reads TGTGCCAGCGGGGCTTTCAATCAGCCCCAGCATTTT. It specifies CASGAFNQPQHF.

The chain couples TRBV28 to TRBJ2-3; TRBD2 matches 7 bases. The V segment lost 1 base and the J segment 8 bases; nucleotides outside the gene matches: 12. The CDR3 loop spans 16 amino acids. Germline loops: CDR1 MDHEN, CDR2 SYDVKM. DNA of the CDR3: TGTGCCAGCAGTTTATTAGGGGAGGGGATTTTGGGTACGCAGTATTTT. It translates to CASSLLGEGILGTQYF.

The chain uses TRBV5-1 and TRBJ2-1; no firm D call. V was trimmed by 0 bases and J by 4 bases, leaving 11 bases between them. CDR1 and CDR2 from the germline V gene are SGHRS and YFSETQ. The CDR3 runs to 15 residues. The CDR3 DNA reads as TGCGCCAGCAGCTTGGGAGCACAGCCTTACAATGAGCAGTTCTTC. It yields the protein CASSLGAQPYNEQFF.

Only a few counts were recorded for this clone. This chain joins TRBV5-4 and TRBJ1-1; D is unresolved. V dropped 0 bases and J dropped 1 base, with 13 bases sitting between them. The CDR3 totals 16 residues. Germline lookup yields CDR1 SGHNT and CDR2 YYREEE (reference sequence). Written as DNA, the CDR3 is TGTGCCAGCAGCTTGGGCTTGGTTGGCGGGAACACTGAAGCTTTCTTT. It codes for CASSLGLVGGNTEAFF.

The rearrangement uses TRBV5-1 and TRBJ2-3; D is perhaps TRBD2 (6 bases). The CDR3 has 15 residues. The germline V gene encodes CDR1 SGHRS and CDR2 YFSETQ. V was pared by 7 bases and J by 3 bases, with 18 bases between. CDR3 nucleotides: TGCGCCAGCTGCGACCCGACACGGGGGACAGATACGCAGTATTTT. It specifies CASCDPTRGTDTQYF.

This clone was seen a handful of times. The chain combines TRBV19 with TRBJ1-2; 8 bases align to TRBD1. The CDR3 sequence is 13 residues long. With 6 bases clipped from V and 7 bases from J, the junction kept 7 bases outside the gene matches. Germline CDR1 is LNHDA and CDR2 is SQIVND (reference sequence). The CDR3 DNA follows: TGTGCCAGTAGAACGACAGGGGAGAGTGGCTACACCTTC. Translated: CASRTTGESGYTF.

The CDR3 reads CASRDSRQIDYEQYF. CDR3 sequence (DNA): TGTGCCAGCAGAGACAGCCGACAGATAGACTACGAGCAGTACTTC. The chain carries TRBV6-1 and TRBJ2-7; D possibly corresponds to TRBD1 (5 bases). The CDR3 is 15 amino acids. Germline V lookup: CDR1 MNHNS, CDR2 SASEGT. V lost 6 bases to trimming and J lost 3 bases, with 18 bases between them.

In nucleotides, the CDR3 is TGCAGCGTTGTCCCCGGGGGTAGCGGGAGGAGCGAGCAGTACTTC. The encoded protein is CSVVPGGSGRSEQYF. The J gene is TRBJ2-7, the V gene TRBV29-1; 10 bases are a match to TRBD2. The CDR3 is made up of 15 amino acids. V trimming: 4 bases; J trimming: 6 bases; junction bases outside the gene matches: 12. Looked up from germline, CDR1 is SQVTM and CDR2 is ANQGSEA.

This rearrangement joins TRBV15 to TRBJ2-3; 10 bases are shared with TRBD2. J was trimmed by 6 bases and V by 1 base; bases with no gene match: 7. The V gene's germline CDR1 is LNHNV and CDR2 YYDKDF (reference sequence). The CDR3 consists of 16 residues. CDR3 loop: CATSRAPSGSGDTQYF. Written as DNA, the CDR3 is TGTGCCACCAGCAGAGCTCCTAGCGGGAGCGGGGATACGCAGTATTTT.

The chain joins TRBV5-4 to TRBJ1-6; perhaps TRBD1 as D (6 bases). CDR1 SGHNT and CDR2 YYREEE come from the germline V gene (reference sequence). The CDR3 is 16 amino acids. V lost 4 bases, J lost 9 bases, and 20 bases lay in between. The CDR3 DNA is TGTGCCAGCAGCGAGGACCGGACAGCCGGTCTTTCACCCCTCCACTTT. Translated: CASSEDRTAGLSPLHF.

The rearrangement links TRBV7-6 to TRBJ2-2; the D is unclear. Between the trimmed V and J ends, which lost 5 bases and 6 bases, there was a span of 13 bases. This CDR3 spans 14 amino acids. Germline V gene lookup returns CDR1 SGHVS and CDR2 FNYEAQ. CDR3 sequence reads: CASSPRNGPGELFF. DNA for the CDR3: TGTGCCAGCAGCCCAAGGAATGGGCCCGGGGAGCTGTTTTTT.

The chain couples TRBV6-4 to TRBJ2-1, with a weak D call TRBD1 (6 bases). Deletions cut 5 bases from V and 4 bases from J, with 12 bases between. The CDR3 is 14 amino acids. CDR1 and CDR2 (germline): MRHNA, SNTAGT. Written as DNA, the CDR3 is TGTGCCAGCAGTCCCGACAGGAATTACAATGAGCAGTTCTTC. Translating it yields CASSPDRNYNEQFF.

The chain combines TRBV7-9 with TRBJ2-1, with 8 bases that match TRBD1. V lost 0 bases to trimming and J lost 6 bases; unmatched junction nucleotides: 13. CDR3 size: 18 residues. The germline V gene encodes CDR1 SEHNR and CDR2 FQNEAQ (reference sequence). CDR3 in amino acids: CASSLASPWGQASNEQFF. The CDR3, as DNA: TGTGCCAGCAGCTTAGCCTCCCCCTGGGGACAGGCGAGCAATGAGCAGTTCTTC. The entire variable domain, with the rest obtained from reference TRBV7-9 and TRBJ2-1, is as follows: DTGVSQNPRHKITKRGQNVTFRCDPISEHNRLYWYRQTLGQGPEFLTYFQNEAQLEKSRLLSDRFSAERPKGSFSTLEIQRTEQGDSAMYLCASSLASPWGQASNEQFFGPGTRLTVL.

This rearrangement joins TRBV7-9 to TRBJ2-7; tentative D call: TRBD2 (6 bases). Germline loops: CDR1 SEHNR, CDR2 FQNEAQ (reference sequence). Trimming pared 1 base from V and 2 bases from J, leaving 12 bases between. This CDR3 is built from 15 residues. CDR3 residues: CASSLGFGGAYEQYF. The CDR3 bases are TGTGCCAGCAGCTTAGGGTTCGGCGGGGCCTACGAGCAGTACTTC. Drawing the rest from reference TRBV7-9 and TRBJ2-7, the complete variable domain is DTGVSQNPRHKITKRGQNVTFRCDPISEHNRLYWYRQTLGQGPEFLTYFQNEAQLEKSRLLSDRFSAERPKGSFSTLEIQRTEQGDSAMYLCASSLGFGGAYEQYFGPGTRLTVT.

The chain joins TRBV9 to TRBJ1-2; tentatively, D is TRBD1 (5 bases). The CDR3 is 14 residues long. The germline V gene encodes CDR1 SGDLS and CDR2 YYNGEE. The germline V and J ends were trimmed by 4 bases and 2 bases, with 12 bases remaining between them. CDR3 in amino acids: CASSSSKGNYGYTF. The CDR3 nucleotides read TGTGCCAGCAGCTCCTCAAAGGGGAACTATGGCTACACCTTC.